This T cell receptor beta chain was retrieved from a study of response to subunit inactivated influenza vaccine. TCRdb ran MiXCR on the RT-PCR reads and lists one entry per CDR3 protein. The sample shows 490,000 or so distinct CDR3 sequences, under 9% of them seen only once. A few counts support this clonotype. Its specificity is unknown. Study-wide results and limits: New T cells are recruited in small numbers by each seasonal influenza vaccination, according to the authors' suggestion.

The CDR3 is 18 residues long. V was clipped by 3 bases and J by 1 base; unmatched bases: 5. Germline V CDR1 and CDR2: SGHNT, YENEEA. The origin of this receptor is a man between 50 and 69 years old who received an inactivated influenza vaccine. The rearrangement joins TRBV11-3 to TRBJ2-2, with 13 bases fitting TRBD2. The sequences come from PBMCs from blood, collected less than 30 months after vaccination. The CDR3 sequence: CASSFKTSGGVNTGELFF. CDR3 bases: TGTGCCAGCAGCTTTAAAACTAGCGGGGGGGTGAACACCGGGGAGCTGTTTTTT.